A selection of T cell receptor beta chains follows, all from one sample in a study of blood T cells in healthy people across ages. MiXCR, applied by TCRdb to the 5' RACE reads, yields one record per CDR3 protein. The sample has 1.6 million or so distinct CDR3 sequences; roughly 32% are singletons. The sample was blood. All receptors derive from a woman between 25 and 40 years old in good health. CDR3s include the opening cysteine and the closing phenylalanine or tryptophan. The D gene is left open where the match is weak. Clone size is stated in some rows and not others, as once, few, many or a class when expanded.

v_gene	d_gene	len	j_gene	abundance	CDR3nt	CDR3aa
TRBV10-3	NA	13	TRBJ1-1	NA	TGTGCCATCTCGGGACACCTTAACACTGAAGCTTTCTTT	CAISGHLNTEAFF
TRBV6-2/TRBV6-3	NA	16	TRBJ2-3	NA	TGTGCCAGCAGTGAGGACCCGATACCTACTTTGTATACGCAGTATTTT	CASSEDPIPTLYTQYF
TRBV30	NA	13	TRBJ2-7	few	TGTGCCTGGAGTGTGCAGGCTTGGTACGAGCAGTACTTC	CAWSVQAWYEQYF
TRBV7-6	NA	16	TRBJ1-1	few	TGTGCCAGCAGCGCACTGCGGGGGACTCTGGACACTGAAGCTTTCTTT	CASSALRGTLDTEAFF
TRBV12-3/TRBV12-4	TRBD2	16	TRBJ2-1	NA	TGTGCCAGCAGTTTAGCGCTGGCGGGAGGGCCGGATGAGCAGTTCTTC	CASSLALAGGPDEQFF
TRBV6-6	TRBD2	17	TRBJ2-5	NA	TGTGCCAGCAGTTACTCGATGTCTAGCGGGGGACAAGAGACCCAGTACTTC	CASSYSMSSGGQETQYF
TRBV5-1	NA	14	TRBJ2-5	few	TGTGCCAGCAGCCTAATGGGCGCTCAAGAGACCCAGTACTTC	CASSLMGAQETQYF
TRBV20-1	TRBD2	17	TRBJ2-1	NA	TGCAGTGCTAGAGATATCCTAGCGGGAGCCCACTACAATGAGCAGTTCTTC	CSARDILAGAHYNEQFF
TRBV20-1	TRBD2	15	TRBJ2-5	NA	TGCAGTGCTACAGGAGAATGGACTAGCAGGGAGACCCAGTACTTC	CSATGEWTSRETQYF
TRBV7-9	TRBD1	15	TRBJ2-7	few	TGTGCCAGCAGCCACCAAGACAGGGGGCGTTACGAGCAGTACTTC	CASSHQDRGRYEQYF
TRBV7-2	NA	12	TRBJ2-2	NA	TGTGCCAGCAGCTTCGGACTATCAGAGCTGTTTTTT	CASSFGLSELFF
TRBV5-1	NA	13	TRBJ1-1	NA	TGCGCCAGCAGCTCCCCCTCGGGGCCTGAAGCTTTCTTT	CASSSPSGPEAFF
TRBV12-3/TRBV12-4	NA	12	TRBJ2-3	NA	TGTGCCTCAGCAGAGAGGACAGATACGCAGTATTTT	CASAERTDTQYF
TRBV5-1	NA	13	TRBJ2-3	many	TGCGCCAGCAGCTCGGGGCGTACAGATACGCAGTATTTT	CASSSGRTDTQYF
TRBV30	NA	13	TRBJ1-6	few	TGTGCCTGGAGACCTACAGGGAATTCACCCCTCCACTTT	CAWRPTGNSPLHF
TRBV5-1	NA	17	TRBJ1-5	NA	TGCCCCAGCAGCGAGGTGCCCCCCGGGAACGGCAATCAGCCCCAGCATTTT	CPSSEVPPGNGNQPQHF
TRBV20-1	NA	12	TRBJ1-5	NA	TGCAGTGCTCTGGGGGGAGGTCAGCCCCAGCATTTT	CSALGGGQPQHF
TRBV9	TRBD2	14	TRBJ2-1	few	TGTGCCAGCAGCGCGGCCGGGACTAGTGATGAGCAGTTCTTC	CASSAAGTSDEQFF
TRBV10-1	NA	16	TRBJ2-1	NA	TGCGCCAGCAGCCCCGAAGAGGACCCCTCCTACAATGAGCAGTTCTTC	CASSPEEDPSYNEQFF
TRBV12-3/TRBV12-4	NA	13	TRBJ2-5	many	TGTGCCAGCAATAGGGCTAGCGAAGAGACCCAGTACTTC	CASNRASEETQYF
TRBV6-5	TRBD1	15	TRBJ2-7	NA	TGTGCCAGCAGTTACTCAGGGGGGACAGGGGTCGAGCAGTACTTC	CASSYSGGTGVEQYF
TRBV7-3	NA	13	TRBJ1-2	few	TGTGCCAGCAGCCCCCGTCGAGAGGGGGGCTACACCTTC	CASSPRREGGYTF
TRBV6-1	TRBD2	14	TRBJ2-7	NA	TGTGCCAGCAGGGACGGGGGGGCCTTTTACGAGCAGTACTTC	CASRDGGAFYEQYF
TRBV28	NA	17	TRBJ2-5	NA	TGTGCCAGCAGTTTCGCTTATGAGGGCGACATACGAGAGACCCAGTACTTC	CASSFAYEGDIRETQYF